The TCR beta chain under discussion was sequenced for a study of Tregs in tolerant kidney transplant recipients. Repertoires were generated with immunoSEQ multiplex PCR, while TCRdb's copy carries only in-frame clones and drops some. Its listing shows fewer than 35,000 clones. Study outcomes and limitations: Nucleotide sequences could not be compared across some patients' samples due to primer changes.

On this clone: Its specificity is unknown. The read finishes 3 residues shy of the CDR3 end, and the germline J gene is used to complete it.

The V gene end was trimmed by 5 bases and the J gene end by 6 bases; junction bases not matched to a gene: 12. CDR1 is SGHNT and CDR2 is YENEEA in the germline V gene. The CDR3 has 15 amino acids. The chain is built from TRBV11-3 and TRBJ2-7; TRBD2 matches at 8 bases. This TCR was sampled from a human donor who received a combined kidney and bone marrow transplant. The sample consisted of CD8+ T cells from blood, taken before the transplant. CDR3 DNA (partial): TGTGCCAGCAGCACATCAAGCGGGAGTTCGGGCGAG. This codes for CASSTSSGSSGE. The full CDR3 sequence reads CASSTSSGSSGEQYF.